The 10 T cell receptor beta chains in this list originate from one sample, sequenced in a study of tumor-infiltrating lymphocytes in primary liver carcinoma. For each extraction, RNA and DNA were obtained together from around 20-30 mg of unsorted bulk tissue. With a constant-region primer, TCR beta cDNA was made from approximately 520 ng of total RNA. Sequencing libraries for TCR beta derived from three nested multiplex PCR rounds that used slightly modified ARM-PCR. The first two PCR rounds used TRBV1-TRBV30 primers with a Cbeta primer, approximately 9 cycles each. One entry per CDR3 protein results from TCRdb running MiXCR on the multiplex PCR reads. The table records about 96,000 distinct CDR3 sequences, 65% to 70% of them present only once. The sample comprised tumor-adjacent normal liver tissue. These receptors all stem from a man aged 35 to 55 with primary liver carcinoma and hepatitis B virus infection.

In regard to this clonotype: At one end, the junction sequence differs from germline, possibly due to a read error. This chain joins TRBV6-1 and TRBJ2-5; either TRBD1 or TRBD2 may fit D (6 bases each). CDR1 is MNHNS and CDR2 is SASEGT in the germline V gene. The CDR3 runs to 15 residues. This CDR3 is CVSSEVKIGGETQYF. DNA for the CDR3: TGTGTCAGCAGTGAAGTAAAGATAGGGGGGGAGACCCAGTACTTC.

Regarding this clonotype: Without the conserved terminal phenylalanine or tryptophan, this CDR3 likely stems from a read error. Because the CDR3's place on the DNA is in doubt, the DNA is left out and the CDR3 is given as listed by TCRdb. The genes are TRBV6-5 and TRBJ2-1; the table gives TRBD2 as D, unverified against the DNA. The CDR3 sequence runs 19 residues, both termini included. The germline V gene encodes CDR1 MNHEY and CDR2 SVGAGI. The CDR3 loop is CASGPGTSGRAGAYNELFS.

As for this clonotype: Relative to the germline gene, one junction end is altered; a read error may explain this. This chain uses TRBV10-3 with TRBJ2-7; D is unclear. This CDR3 has 14 amino acids. Germline V gene sequence: CDR1 ENHRY, CDR2 SYGVKD. The CDR3, as DNA: TGTGTCATCAGTGACCCGGGCGTCACCTACGAGCAGTACTTC. Translation gives CVISDPGVTYEQYF.

The count of this clonotype is one. One base away lies a much larger clone, so this may be a sequencing read error. The CDR3 sequence: CARDRGQGANTEAFF. CDR3 bases: TGTGCCAGAGATAGGGGACAGGGTGCGAACACTGAAGCTTTCTTT. V and J are TRBV13 and TRBJ1-1, with 9 bases aligning to TRBD1. The V gene end was trimmed by 9 bases and the J gene end by 1 base; junction bases not matched to a gene: 9. Germline loops: CDR1 PRHDT, CDR2 FYEKMQ (reference sequence). The CDR3 totals 15 residues.

Details on this clonotype: The junction and the germline gene differ at one end; a read error may be behind it. The rearrangement links TRBV30 to TRBJ2-7; D possibly corresponds to TRBD2 (5 bases). Germline CDR1 GTSNPN, CDR2 SVGIG (reference sequence). The CDR3 spans 13 residues. The CDR3 region is CAWIRDQYGKQCF. The CDR3 coding sequence is TGTGCCTGGATCCGCGACCAATACGGGAAGCAGTGCTTC. The whole variable domain, filled in from reference TRBV30 and TRBJ2-7, reads SQTIHQWPATLVQPVGSPLSLECTVEGTSNPNLYWYRQAAGRGLQLLFYSVGIGQISSEVPQNLSASRPQDRQFILSSKKLLLSDSGFYLCAWIRDQYGKQCFGPGTRLTVT.

Concerning this clonotype: A read error may be the cause here, since a much bigger clone is one base away. V is TRBV7-3 and J is TRBJ1-1; D perhaps matches TRBD1 (6 bases). This CDR3 contains 14 residues. Trimming cost V 7 bases and J 5 bases, with 17 bases left between them. The germline V gene has CDR1 SGHTA and CDR2 FQGTGA. CDR3 loop: CASNWGASGTEAFF. The CDR3 DNA follows: TGTGCCAGCAACTGGGGGGCCTCTGGGACTGAAGCTTTCTTT.

Note on this clonotype: An end of the junction differs from the germline gene, which may be a read error. V and J are TRBV6-5 and TRBJ2-7, with 8 bases identical to TRBD2. Germline CDR1 reads MNHEY; CDR2 reads SVGAGI. The CDR3 consists of 15 residues. The CDR3 DNA reads TGTGCCAGCAGTCCTTCGGCGGGAGGCCCGTACGGGCAGTACTTC. This gives the protein CASSPSAGGPYGQYF.

Notes on this clonotype: An end of the junction differs from the germline gene, which may be a read error. This rearrangement joins TRBV14 to TRBJ2-2; TRBD2 matches at 7 bases. The germline gives CDR1 SGHDN, CDR2 FVKESK. This CDR3 has 14 residues. CDR3 loop: CASSQVTGGGKLFF. Written as DNA, the CDR3 is TGTGCCAGCAGTCAAGTAACGGGAGGCGGGAAGCTGTTTTTT. The full variable domain, in which reference TRBV14 and TRBJ2-2 provide the parts outside the CDR3, is EAGVTQFPSHSVIEKGQTVTLRCDPISGHDNLYWYRRVMGKEIKFLLHFVKESKQDESGMPNNRFLAERTGGTYSTLKVQPAELEDSGVYFCASSQVTGGGKLFFGEGSRLTVL.

A note on this clonotype: One end of the junction is discordant with germline, which a read error may explain. This chain connects TRBV11-1 to TRBJ2-5; 7 nucleotides align to TRBD2. CDR1 is SGHAT, CDR2 FQDESV, per germline (reference sequence). The CDR3 consists of 19 residues. CDR3 sequence: CASSSPREVRKDFQETQYF. CDR3 DNA: TGTGCTAGCAGCTCGCCCCGGGAGGTCAGGAAGGACTTCCAAGAGACCCAGTACTTC.

This clonotype showed up just once. The CDR3 end shows no conserved phenylalanine or tryptophan, and so a read error is likely. The V call is TRBV11-2, the J call TRBJ2-7; D is unclear. In germline, CDR1 is SGHAT, CDR2 FQNNGV. The CDR3 is 12 residues long. The CDR3 loop is CASSLVDHEQYL. CDR3 coding DNA: TGCGCCAGCAGCTTAGTAGACCACGAGCAGTACCTC.